The 30 T cell receptor beta chains below were found in one sample sequenced in a study of cytomegalovirus exposure and HLA in healthy donors. The method was immunoSEQ multiplex PCR; TCRdb's version includes in-frame clones alone and lacks a portion of them. This sample carries tens of thousands of clones, more than 75% of them seen once, and the ten largest clones take 2% to 2.5%. Material for sequencing was PBMCs. The receptor set was obtained from a man between 25 and 39 years old in good health and CMV-seronegative.

The chain links TRBV15 to TRBJ2-2, with 14 bases matching TRBD2. Trimming removed 5 bases from V and 4 bases from J; junction bases left unmatched: 3. Per germline, CDR1 LNHNV and CDR2 YYDKDF (reference sequence). The CDR3 extends over 16 amino acids. The CDR3 DNA reads TGTGCCACCAGCGGGGGACTAGCGGGAGTCACCGGGGAGCTGTTTTTT. Its translation: CATSGGLAGVTGELFF.

The chain recombines TRBV10-3 with TRBJ1-2; D not certain. The V gene lost 2 bases and the J gene lost 2 bases, with 12 bases spanning the gap. The length of the CDR3 is 15 residues. Germline-derived CDR1 and CDR2 are ENHRY and SYGVKD. The CDR3 sequence is CAISEVRGQNYGYTF. CDR3 sequence (DNA): TGTGCCATCAGTGAGGTCCGGGGTCAGAACTATGGCTACACCTTC.

The J gene is TRBJ2-7, the V gene TRBV7-2, with 8 bases fitting TRBD2. Germline V lookup: CDR1 SGHTA, CDR2 FQGNSA. This CDR3 comprises 15 residues. V lost 1 base, J lost 4 bases, and 6 bases stayed unmatched. The CDR3 region is CASSLEGSGIYEQYF. The CDR3 nucleotides read TGTGCCAGCAGCTTAGAAGGTAGCGGGATATACGAGCAGTACTTC.

This chain links TRBV5-5 with TRBJ2-6; D might be TRBD1 (5 bases). This CDR3 comprises 17 residues. In germline, CDR1 is SGHKS, CDR2 YYEKEE (reference sequence). V gave up 4 bases and J gave up 0 bases, with 14 bases separating them. In DNA form, the CDR3 reads TGTGCCAGCAGCCCCGCCTCAGGGAACTCTGGGGCCAACGTCCTGACTTTC. Its translation is CASSPASGNSGANVLTF.

This rearrangement joins TRBV7-2 to TRBJ2-3, with a weak D call TRBD2 (5 bases). Germline values: CDR1 SGHTA, CDR2 FQGNSA. The CDR3 sequence is 15 residues long. Trimming removed 4 bases from V and 1 base from J, with 12 bases in between. CDR3 in amino acids: CASSSTSSGTDTQYF. In nucleotides, the CDR3 is TGTGCCAGCAGCTCAACTAGTTCCGGCACAGATACGCAGTATTTT.

The rearrangement uses TRBV6-1 and TRBJ1-3; 8 bases map to TRBD1. The CDR3 has 15 residues. Germline V gene sequence: CDR1 MNHNS, CDR2 SASEGT. V gave up 5 bases and J gave up 5 bases; unmatched junction bases: 8. The CDR3 sequence: CASSTAGGARNTIYF. CDR3 nucleotide sequence: TGTGCCAGCAGTACGGCAGGGGGCGCGAGAAACACCATATATTTT.

This clone was recorded only once. The chain combines TRBV5-4 with TRBJ2-2; D uncertain. Germline V gives CDR1 SGHNT, CDR2 YYREEE (reference sequence). The CDR3 consists of 15 residues. With 4 bases removed from V and 0 bases from J, the gap between germline ends came to 10 bases. The CDR3 DNA sequence: TGTGCCAGCAGCGCCCCAACTCCGAACACCGGGGAGCTGTTTTTT. It yields the protein CASSAPTPNTGELFF. Drawing the rest from reference TRBV5-4 and TRBJ2-2, the complete variable domain is ETGVTQSPTHLIKTRGQQVTLRCSSQSGHNTVSWYQQALGQGPQFIFQYYREEENGRGNFPPRFSGLQFPNYSSELNVNALELDDSALYLCASSAPTPNTGELFFGEGSRLTVL.

This clone is a singleton in its sample. This chain links TRBV7-9 with TRBJ2-3, with 7 bases matching TRBD2. J gave up 5 bases and V 6 bases, and 5 bases lay outside the gene matches. The CDR3 has 13 amino acids. The germline gives CDR1 SEHNR, CDR2 FQNEAQ (reference sequence). The CDR3 sequence: CASRTPGGDTQYF. CDR3 DNA sequence: TGTGCCAGCAGGACCCCGGGAGGAGATACGCAGTATTTT.

CDR3 sequence reads: CARSQGTDHYGYTF. The CDR3 bases are TGTGCCAGAAGCCAAGGGACAGACCACTATGGCTACACCTTC. The V and J genes are TRBV5-3 and TRBJ1-2; TRBD1 matches at 7 bases. TRBV5-3 falls under the ORF class, with uncertain function. Losses at the gene ends were 4 bases for V and 3 bases for J; bases not matched to a gene: 6. This CDR3 is built from 14 residues.

The rearrangement joins TRBV10-3 to TRBJ2-7, with 9 bases aligning to TRBD2. This CDR3 region has 14 residues. V was pared by 6 bases and J by 2 bases, with 5 bases of the junction left unmatched. Germline V gene data show CDR1 as ENHRY and CDR2 as SYGVKD. The CDR3 sequence is CAISQGLAAYEQYF. As DNA, the CDR3 is TGTGCCATCAGCCAGGGACTAGCAGCCTACGAGCAGTACTTC.

V and J are TRBV5-1 and TRBJ2-3; weak D call: TRBD1 (5 bases). The CDR3 is 15 amino acids. With 5 bases removed from V and 2 bases from J, the gap between germline ends came to 15 bases. Germline-derived CDR1 and CDR2 are SGHRS and YFSETQ. The CDR3 is CASRGQDTPTDTQYF. The CDR3 DNA follows: TGCGCCAGCAGGGGTCAGGACACCCCCACAGATACGCAGTATTTT.

The chain joins TRBV7-9 to TRBJ2-5; D might be TRBD2 (5 bases). Germline V gene lookup returns CDR1 SEHNR and CDR2 FQNEAQ (reference sequence). With 5 bases removed from V and 9 bases from J, the gap between germline ends came to 16 bases. The CDR3 is 13 amino acids. DNA for the CDR3: TGTGCCAGCAGCGAGGGCTTCGTGGCGGCCCAGTACTTC. Translated: CASSEGFVAAQYF.

J is TRBJ2-3 and V is TRBV5-1; D possibly corresponds to TRBD1 (6 bases). V lost 3 bases to trimming and J lost 4 bases, with 15 bases between them. The CDR3 is made up of 15 amino acids. The germline V gene has CDR1 SGHRS and CDR2 YFSETQ. The CDR3 region has the DNA TGCGCCAGCAGCTCCGAGACCTACAGGGCAGATACGCAGTATTTT. Translating gives CASSSETYRADTQYF.

The chain couples TRBV5-4 to TRBJ2-7; D unclear. Trimming pared 0 bases from V and 3 bases from J, leaving 10 bases between. Germline V CDR1 and CDR2: SGHNT, YYREEE (reference sequence). The CDR3 is 14 amino acids. Here the CDR3 reads CASSLGRQVYEQYF. The CDR3 DNA sequence: TGTGCCAGCAGCTTGGGGCGCCAGGTCTACGAGCAGTACTTC. Full variable domain (rest looked up from reference TRBV5-4 and TRBJ2-7): ETGVTQSPTHLIKTRGQQVTLRCSSQSGHNTVSWYQQALGQGPQFIFQYYREEENGRGNFPPRFSGLQFPNYSSELNVNALELDDSALYLCASSLGRQVYEQYFGPGTRLTVT.

The CDR3 is CASSPGTQQETQYF. DNA for the CDR3: TGCGCCAGCAGCCCGGGGACACAGCAAGAGACCCAGTACTTC. J is TRBJ2-5 and V is TRBV5-1; D might be TRBD1 (6 bases). Trimming left V 4 bases short and J 2 bases short, with 12 bases between. The CDR3 spans 14 residues. Looked up from germline, CDR1 is SGHRS and CDR2 is YFSETQ.

J is TRBJ2-1 and V is TRBV2; perhaps TRBD2 as D (5 bases). The CDR3 extends over 12 amino acids. Germline V gene data show CDR1 as SNHLY and CDR2 as FYNNEI. V shed 7 bases and J shed 9 bases, with 13 bases lying between them. The CDR3 loop is CASKGFGGEQFF. The CDR3 nucleotides read TGTGCCAGCAAAGGGTTTGGAGGTGAGCAGTTCTTC.

The J gene is TRBJ1-5, the V gene TRBV28; D gene uncertain. The germline gives CDR1 MDHEN, CDR2 SYDVKM. This CDR3 has 14 residues. The ends were cut back, 5 bases at V and 1 base at J, with 9 bases in the middle. The CDR3 region is CASSPPVSNQPQHF. As DNA, the CDR3 is TGTGCCAGCAGTCCACCGGTGAGCAATCAGCCCCAGCATTTT.

The gene calls are TRBV29-1 and TRBJ2-5; tentatively, D is TRBD2 (5 bases). CDR3 size: 16 residues. The V gene's germline CDR1 is SQVTM and CDR2 ANQGSEA. V lost 0 bases and J lost 5, with 19 bases in between. CDR3 protein: CSVEDRHSRGKETQYF. As DNA, the CDR3 is TGCAGCGTTGAAGATCGTCACTCCCGGGGTAAGGAGACCCAGTACTTC.

For the CDR3, the DNA is TGTGCCAGCAGCAACCGACTAGCGGGAGGTTTAGATACGCAGTATTTT. As protein: CASSNRLAGGLDTQYF. The chain recombines TRBV9 with TRBJ2-3; 13 bases line up with TRBD2. J was trimmed by 5 bases and V by 4 bases; bases with no gene match: 7. Germline V gene data show CDR1 as SGDLS and CDR2 as YYNGEE. The CDR3 runs 16 residues.

The CDR3 nucleotides are TGTGCCAGCAGCGATACAGGGGGTTGGGGCTACACCTTC. This gives the protein CASSDTGGWGYTF. This chain joins TRBV7-9 and TRBJ1-2; 8 positions agree with TRBD1. Germline V lookup: CDR1 SEHNR, CDR2 FQNEAQ (reference sequence). The junction had 7 bases not matched to a gene; V was cut back by 5 bases and J by 8 bases. The CDR3 runs 13 residues. The full variable domain, its missing parts supplied by reference TRBV7-9 and TRBJ1-2, is DTGVSQNPRHKITKRGQNVTFRCDPISEHNRLYWYRQTLGQGPEFLTYFQNEAQLEKSRLLSDRFSAERPKGSFSTLEIQRTEQGDSAMYLCASSDTGGWGYTFGSGTRLTVV.

J is TRBJ2-1 and V is TRBV5-4; tentative D call: TRBD1 (5 bases). V was trimmed by 4 bases and J by 0 bases, leaving 14 bases between them. Germline V CDR1 and CDR2: SGHNT, YYREEE (reference sequence). This CDR3 is 16 amino acids long. The DNA of the CDR3 is TGTGCCAGCAGCGCTCAGGGTCCAGCCTCCTACAATGAGCAGTTCTTC. It is translated as CASSAQGPASYNEQFF.

The CDR3 nucleotides read TGTGCCAGCAGTCCATCGCAGGGTGAAAAACTGTTTTTT. Its protein product is CASSPSQGEKLFF. This chain links TRBV27 with TRBJ1-4; maybe TRBD1 (5 bases). Looked up from germline, CDR1 is MNHEY and CDR2 is SMNVEV (reference sequence). The CDR3 spans 13 residues. Trimming took off 5 bases at V and 7 bases at J, with 11 bases between the two ends.

The chain recombines TRBV7-9 with TRBJ1-1; D perhaps matches TRBD1 (5 bases). The CDR3 consists of 15 residues. V was pared by 0 bases and J by 11 bases, with 19 bases between. CDR1 and CDR2 from the germline V gene are SEHNR and FQNEAQ (reference sequence). This chain's CDR3 is CASSLATESIREAFF. CDR3 sequence (DNA): TGTGCCAGCAGCTTAGCGACAGAGTCTATCCGAGAGGCTTTCTTT.

This sequence joins TRBV7-2 and TRBJ1-4, with 9 positions matching TRBD1. V lost 5 bases and J lost 8; bases outside the gene matches: 15. There are 17 residues in the CDR3. Germline assignment: CDR1 SGHTA and CDR2 FQGNSA. DNA for the CDR3: TGTGCCAGCAGCCCCAGGGGTCCGGGACAGGGAGGCGAAAAACTGTTTTTT. This codes for CASSPRGPGQGGEKLFF.

The chain is built from TRBV5-1 and TRBJ2-3; 12 positions match TRBD2. CDR1 and CDR2 (germline): SGHRS, YFSETQ. V shed 0 bases, J shed 5 bases, and the junction held 7 bases outside the gene matches. This CDR3 has 17 residues. The CDR3 is CASSLGLAGGFGDTQYF. CDR3 DNA: TGCGCCAGCAGCTTGGGGCTAGCGGGAGGGTTTGGAGATACGCAGTATTTT.

The gene calls are TRBV30 and TRBJ1-1; 7 bases fit TRBD1. CDR3 length: 14 amino acids. V lost 3 bases to trimming and J lost 1 base; unmatched junction nucleotides: 5. Germline CDR1 and CDR2: GTSNPN and SVGIG (reference sequence). The DNA of the CDR3 is TGTGCCTGGAGAAGGGACAGCACGAACACTGAAGCTTTCTTT. The encoded protein is CAWRRDSTNTEAFF.

The gene calls are TRBV6-5 and TRBJ2-7, with 12 bases identical to TRBD1. The CDR3 extends over 15 amino acids. Germline CDR1 and CDR2: MNHEY and SVGAGI. V dropped 7 bases and J dropped 4; count of bases not matched to a gene: 8. Here the CDR3 reads CASTIAGQGAYEQYF. CDR3 bases: TGTGCCAGCACCATCGCGGGACAGGGGGCGTACGAGCAGTACTTC.

The chain carries TRBV11-2 and TRBJ1-4; D uncertain. V lost 0 bases and J lost 14, with 13 bases in between. Germline V gene data show CDR1 as SGHAT and CDR2 as FQNNGV. The CDR3 length is 13 residues. CDR3: CASSLDKEALLFF. The CDR3 DNA reads as TGTGCCAGCAGCTTAGATAAGGAGGCTCTTCTGTTTTTT.

This chain uses TRBV18 with TRBJ2-7; no firm D call. This CDR3 is built from 13 residues. V was shortened by 0 bases and J by 8 bases, with 11 bases between the two germline ends. Germline CDR1 KGHSH, CDR2 LQKENI. The CDR3 DNA is TGTGCCAGCTCACCACCGGTGGCTACTAAGCAGTACTTC. This gives the protein CASSPPVATKQYF.

The J gene is TRBJ2-7, the V gene TRBV28; TRBD1 aligns across 9 bases. Trimming cost V 2 bases and J 3 bases; bases outside gene matches: 5. Germline assignment: CDR1 MDHEN and CDR2 SYDVKM. CDR3 length: 15 amino acids. The CDR3 here is CASSLKLTGGYEQYF. CDR3 coding DNA: TGTGCCAGCAGTTTAAAGCTGACAGGGGGCTACGAGCAGTACTTC.